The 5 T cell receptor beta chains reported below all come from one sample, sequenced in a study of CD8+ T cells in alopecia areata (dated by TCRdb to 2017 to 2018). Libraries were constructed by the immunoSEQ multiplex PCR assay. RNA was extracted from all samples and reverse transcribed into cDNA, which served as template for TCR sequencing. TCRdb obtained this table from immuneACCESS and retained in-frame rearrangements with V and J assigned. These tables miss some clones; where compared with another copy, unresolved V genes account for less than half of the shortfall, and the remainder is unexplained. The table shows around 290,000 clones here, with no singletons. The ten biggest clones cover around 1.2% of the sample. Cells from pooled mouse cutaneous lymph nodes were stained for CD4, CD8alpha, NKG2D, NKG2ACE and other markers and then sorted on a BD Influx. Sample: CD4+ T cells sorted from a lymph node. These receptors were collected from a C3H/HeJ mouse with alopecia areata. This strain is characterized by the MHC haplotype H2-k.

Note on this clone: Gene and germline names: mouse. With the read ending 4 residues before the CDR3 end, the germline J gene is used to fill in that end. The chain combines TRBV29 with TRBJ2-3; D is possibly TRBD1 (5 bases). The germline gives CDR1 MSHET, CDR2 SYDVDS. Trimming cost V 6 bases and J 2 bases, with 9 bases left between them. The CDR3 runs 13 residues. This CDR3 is CASSPGPAETLYF. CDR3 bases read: TGTGCTAGCAGCCCAGGGCCTGCAGAA.

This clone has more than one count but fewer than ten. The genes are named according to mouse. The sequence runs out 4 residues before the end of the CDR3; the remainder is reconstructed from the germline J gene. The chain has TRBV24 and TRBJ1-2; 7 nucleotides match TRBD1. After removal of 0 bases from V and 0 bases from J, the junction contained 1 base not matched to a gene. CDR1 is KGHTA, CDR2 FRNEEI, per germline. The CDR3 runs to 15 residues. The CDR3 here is CASSLYGTANSDYTF. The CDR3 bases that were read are TGTGCCAGCAGTCTGTATGGGACAGCAAACTCC.

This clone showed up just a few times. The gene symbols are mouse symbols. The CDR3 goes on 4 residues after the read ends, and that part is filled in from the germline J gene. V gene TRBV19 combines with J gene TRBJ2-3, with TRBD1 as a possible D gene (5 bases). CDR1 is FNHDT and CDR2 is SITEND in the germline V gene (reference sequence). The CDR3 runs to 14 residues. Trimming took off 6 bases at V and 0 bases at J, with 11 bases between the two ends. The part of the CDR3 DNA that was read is TGTGCCAGCACTTTTAGGGGTAGTGCAGAA. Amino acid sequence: CASTFRGSAE. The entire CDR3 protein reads CASTFRGSAETLYF. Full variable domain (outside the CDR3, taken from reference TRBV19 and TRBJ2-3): GGIITQTPKFLIGQEGQKLTLKCQQNFNHDTMYWYRQDSGKGLRLIYYSITENDLQKGDLSEGYDASREKKSSFSLTVTSAQKNEMAVFLCASTFRGSAETLYFGSGTRLTVL.

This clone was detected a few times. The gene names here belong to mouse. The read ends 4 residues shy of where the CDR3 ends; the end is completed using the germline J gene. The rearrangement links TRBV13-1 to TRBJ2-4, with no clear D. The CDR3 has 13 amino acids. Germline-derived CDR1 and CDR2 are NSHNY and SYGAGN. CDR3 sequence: CASSDGTENTLYF. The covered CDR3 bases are TGTGCCAGCAGTGATGGTACTGAAAAC.

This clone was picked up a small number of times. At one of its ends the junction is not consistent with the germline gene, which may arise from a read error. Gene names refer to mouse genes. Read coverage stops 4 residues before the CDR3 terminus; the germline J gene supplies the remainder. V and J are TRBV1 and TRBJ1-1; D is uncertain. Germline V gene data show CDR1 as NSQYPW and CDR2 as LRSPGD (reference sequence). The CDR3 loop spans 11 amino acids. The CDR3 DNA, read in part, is TGCACCTGCAGTGCGAACAAA. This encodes CTCSANK. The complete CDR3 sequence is CTCSANKEVFF.